The entry that follows covers one TCR beta chain sequence. Alongside a J-beta primer mix, a sample-barcoded 5' primer served in a second PCR lasting roughly 6 to 11 cycles. From the 5' RACE reads, TCRdb called clonotypes with MiXCR, one entry per CDR3 protein. The table has about 1.8 million distinct CDR3 sequences, around half seen once. This sample is drawn from a study of blood T cells in healthy people across ages. The TCR comes from a woman in her thirties or forties in good health. The sequencing sample was made of blood.

The CDR3 region is CASSQDDGPLGANVLTF. In nucleotides, the CDR3 is TGTGCCAGCAGCCAAGATGACGGGCCCCTGGGGGCCAACGTCCTGACTTTC. J is TRBJ2-6 and V is TRBV4-2, with D hard to call. Trimming pared 0 bases from V and 4 bases from J, leaving 13 bases between. Germline V gene lookup returns CDR1 LGHNA and CDR2 YNFKEQ. CDR3 size: 17 residues.